This T cell receptor beta chain is drawn from a study of T cells in Graves' hyperthyroidism and ophthalmopathy. The study based diagnoses on clinical symptoms, serum thyroxine and TRAb, thyroid ultrasound and orbital computed tomography. There are 15 residues in the CDR3. V was clipped by 7 bases and J by 2 bases; unmatched bases: 5. The germline V gene has CDR1 SGHTA and CDR2 FQGTGA. Amplification of TCR beta CDR3 regions was performed using RNA transcripts as template. Primed by the HTBI set, a first-round RT-PCR was run on the TCR CDR3. TCRdb redid the calling of the multiplex PCR reads with MiXCR, one entry per CDR3 protein. Among just over 550,000 distinct CDR3 sequences listed, around 42% were seen once. General study results and limits: Patients with ophthalmopathy were separated from those with stable hyperthyroidism by a 13 V-J model.

This clonotype has a handful of counts. Its antigen is still unknown. This clonotype was sampled from a woman aged 18-29 years with Graves' hyperthyroidism. The specimen sequenced was peripheral blood or thyroid tissue (not recorded which). The J gene is TRBJ2-7, the V gene TRBV7-3; 13 bases are a match to TRBD2. The CDR3 reads CASTQGLAGPYEQYF. The CDR3, as DNA: TGTGCCAGCACCCAGGGACTAGCGGGACCCTACGAGCAGTACTTC.